A selection of T cell receptor beta chains follows, all from one sample in a study of blood T cell repertoires in COVID-19. Clones were read by immunoSEQ multiplex PCR, and TCRdb kept only the in-frame ones, dropping some. The repertoire includes 120,000 or so clones, roughly 74% of them detected once, and roughly 5.5% sits in the top ten. The specimen was peripheral blood. The origin of the receptors is a man aged 60 to 69 with acute or convalescent COVID-19. CDR3s leave out the opening cysteine and the closing phenylalanine or tryptophan.

J gene | CDR3 length | V gene | CDR3 protein
TRBJ1-1 | 9 | TRBV20-1 | SAGTGNEAF
TRBJ1-2 | 11 | TRBV5-1 | ASSLAGKEGYT
TRBJ1-6 | 13 | TRBV10-3 | AISDKGAGSSPLH
TRBJ1-2 | 13 | TRBV4-1 | ASSQTEADLAGYT
TRBJ2-4 | 12 | TRBV19 | ASSPNAGAGIQY
TRBJ1-1 | 13 | TRBV7-9 | ASSLGTLLNTEAF
TRBJ1-5 | 11 | TRBV6-5 | ASSSGPNQPQH
TRBJ2-5 | 14 | TRBV5-6 | ASSFGTGNYQETQY
TRBJ2-1 | 11 | TRBV5-1 | ASSPRDYNEQF
TRBJ1-6 | 12 | TRBV5-1 | ASSPGVDNSPLH
TRBJ2-1 | 15 | TRBV5-4 | ASSPRLAGGRGGEQF
TRBJ2-2 | 15 | TRBV19 | ASAPLRGARDTGELF
TRBJ1-1 | 8 | TRBV30 | AWSVTSAF
TRBJ1-1 | 11 | TRBV19 | ASSQRSGEWAF
TRBJ2-2 | 13 | TRBV27 | ASSYGVTGTGELF
TRBJ1-1 | 13 | TRBV27 | ASSLSQGLGTEAF
TRBJ2-1 | 14 | TRBV7-7 | ASSPGLAGSKYEQF
TRBJ1-2 | 16 | TRBV19 | ASSIHPGTSGMLNGYT
TRBJ2-3 | 15 | TRBV18 | ASSRPGQGSGTDTQY
TRBJ2-2 | 12 | TRBV2 | ASSGQGNTGELF
TRBJ2-1 | 12 | TRBV24-1 | ATSDLTGDNEQF
TRBJ2-6 | 13 | TRBV7-8 | ASSLASSGANVLT
TRBJ2-1 | 14 | TRBV7-8 | ASSTKQGVIGNEQF
TRBJ2-1 | 12 | TRBV11-2 | ASSLLRDNGEQF
TRBJ2-2 | 13 | TRBV5-1 | ASSLFQPGTGELF
TRBJ1-6 | 13 | TRBV28 | ASSSGQVLGSPLH
TRBJ1-3 | 13 | TRBV29-1 | SVVYRHSSGNTIY
TRBJ2-1 | 11 | TRBV24-1 | ATSAPTFGEQF
TRBJ1-2 | 14 | TRBV9 | ASSVAQGYDNYGYT
TRBJ2-3 | 12 | TRBV2 | ASSDWENTDTQY
TRBJ2-6 | 14 | TRBV25-1 | ATLRGGALGANVLT
TRBJ2-5 | 11 | TRBV7-2 | ASSSHSGETQY
TRBJ1-5 | 12 | TRBV2 | ASSYGQVNQPQH
TRBJ2-7 | 14 | TRBV18 | ASSLPGQTTSDEQY
TRBJ2-2 | 12 | TRBV24-1 | ATSRTVDTGELF
TRBJ1-5 | 20 | TRBV10-3 | AIAPGLAGGVQNRGGNQPQH
TRBJ2-3 | 11 | TRBV24-1 | ATSDVVPDTQY
TRBJ2-1 | 13 | TRBV5-1 | ASRHLAGEGNEQF
TRBJ2-3 | 14 | TRBV7-9 | ASSLYSGEVADTQY
TRBJ2-2 | 12 | TRBV7-9 | ASSLGQNTGELF
TRBJ1-1 | 12 | TRBV7-2 | ASSSLPSGAEAF
TRBJ2-1 | 17 | TRBV5-1 | ASSLGNRVRLATYNEQF
TRBJ1-1 | 11 | TRBV5-1 | ASSFWQGSEAF
TRBJ1-5 | 10 | TRBV3-1/TRBV3-2 | ASSQEQKEQH
TRBJ1-1 | 13 | TRBV5-1 | ASSIDPGQYTEAF
TRBJ2-3 | 13 | TRBV7-3 | ASSPLAGAADTQY
TRBJ2-1 | 12 | TRBV7-9 | ASSLRGSNNEQF
TRBJ2-1 | 12 | TRBV11-3 | ASSPPRAVNEQF
TRBJ1-1 | 15 | TRBV28 | ATYFGGGAPANTEAF
TRBJ1-1 | 10 | TRBV30 | AWSQRGTEAF
TRBJ2-7 | 11 | TRBV27 | ASRPPYRGEQY
TRBJ1-4 | 15 | TRBV4-1 | ASSQDPDRLRDEKLF
TRBJ1-2 | 12 | TRBV6-5 | ASSLGGANYGYT
TRBJ2-2 | 13 | TRBV10-1 | ASREDRGGTGELF
TRBJ1-1 | 10 | TRBV19 | ASSIGQGKAF